The present entry profiles one TCR beta chain with its context. CDR3 size: 13 residues. Germline CDR1 is ENHRY and CDR2 is SYGVKD. The V segment lost 7 bases and the J segment 5 bases; nucleotides outside the gene matches: 7. This sample is part of a study of Graves' ophthalmopathy and Graves' hyperthyroidism. Amplification of TCR beta CDR3 regions used RNA transcripts. The authors performed first-round RT-PCR with HTBI primers and then a second-round multiplex PCR. MiXCR, applied by TCRdb to the multiplex PCR reads, yields one record per CDR3 protein. The sample lists hundreds of thousands of distinct CDR3 sequences, under 50% occurring once.

This sequence was found in an adult man with Graves' ophthalmopathy. The gene calls are TRBV10-3 and TRBJ1-1, with 7 bases fitting TRBD1. Sequencing was done on a sample of peripheral blood. Written as DNA, the CDR3 is TGTGCCATCATGGAACAGGGGAGGACTGAAGCTTTCTTT. Encoded protein: CAIMEQGRTEAFF.